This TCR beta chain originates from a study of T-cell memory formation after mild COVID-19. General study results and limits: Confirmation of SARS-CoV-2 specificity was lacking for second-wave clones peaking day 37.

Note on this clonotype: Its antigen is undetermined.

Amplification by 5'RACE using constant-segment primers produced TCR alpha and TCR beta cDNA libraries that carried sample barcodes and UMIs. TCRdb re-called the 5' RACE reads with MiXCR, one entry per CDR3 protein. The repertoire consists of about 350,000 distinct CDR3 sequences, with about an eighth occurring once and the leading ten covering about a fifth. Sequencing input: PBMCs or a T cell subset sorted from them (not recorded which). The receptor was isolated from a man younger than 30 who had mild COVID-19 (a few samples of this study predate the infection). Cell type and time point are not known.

CDR3 DNA: TGTGCCAGCACCGGGACTCCTCCTGACCTTGGCTCCTACAATGAGCAGTTCTTC. Translation: CASTGTPPDLGSYNEQFF. J is TRBJ2-1 and V is TRBV6-2 or TRBV6-3, with D possibly matching TRBD2 (6 bases). Between the trimmed V and J ends, which lost 7 bases and 0 bases, there was a span of 22 bases. This CDR3 is 18 amino acids long. Germline lookup yields CDR1 MNHEY and CDR2 SVGEGT.